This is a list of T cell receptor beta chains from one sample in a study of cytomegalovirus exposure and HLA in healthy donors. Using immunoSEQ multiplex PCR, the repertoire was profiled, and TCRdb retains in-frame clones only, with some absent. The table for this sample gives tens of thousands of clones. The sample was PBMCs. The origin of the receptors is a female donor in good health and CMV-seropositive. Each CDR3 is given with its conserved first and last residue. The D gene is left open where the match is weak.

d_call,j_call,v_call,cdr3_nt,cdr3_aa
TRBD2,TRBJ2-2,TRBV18,TGTGCCAGCTCACCACATGGACTAGCGGGGGCCGGCGGGGAGCTGTTTTTT,CASSPHGLAGAGGELFF
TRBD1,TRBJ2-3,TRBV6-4,TGTGCCAGCAGTGAATCACAGGGGGCAGGGAATACGCAGTATTTT,CASSESQGAGNTQYF
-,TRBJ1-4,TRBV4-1,TGCGCCAGCAGCCAAACAGGAGCAACTAATGAAAAACTGTTTTTT,CASSQTGATNEKLFF
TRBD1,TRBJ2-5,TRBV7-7,TGTGCTAGCAGCTCCCGACAGGGGACATCAGAGACCCAGTACTTC,CASSSRQGTSETQYF
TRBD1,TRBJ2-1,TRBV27,TGTGCCAGCAGACAGGGGAGACGGAATGAGCAGTTCTTC,CASRQGRRNEQFF
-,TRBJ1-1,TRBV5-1,TGCGCCAGCAGCCTCGATGGGCAGGGGAACACTGAAGCTTTCTTT,CASSLDGQGNTEAFF
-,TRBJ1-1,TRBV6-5,TGTGCCAGCAGCCCCCGGGGGGGCGCCACTGAAGCTTTCTTT,CASSPRGGATEAFF
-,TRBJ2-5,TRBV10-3,TGTGCCATCGCAGGGGTCGGGAGGGAGACCCAGTACTTC,CAIAGVGRETQYF
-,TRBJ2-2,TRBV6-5,TGTGCCAGCTTCAGGTTTAACACCGGGGAGCTGTTTTTT,CASFRFNTGELFF
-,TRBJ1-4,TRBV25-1,TGTGCCAGCAGTGGACGGACAGCAACTAATGAAAAACTGTTTTTT,CASSGRTATNEKLFF
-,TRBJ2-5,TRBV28,TGTGCCAGCAGTTCCCTATCGGAGACCCAGTACTTC,CASSSLSETQYF
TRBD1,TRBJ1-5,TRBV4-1,TGCGCCAGCAGCCAAGGCAGGGGGCCGGCGAGGAATCAGCCCCAGCATTTT,CASSQGRGPARNQPQHF
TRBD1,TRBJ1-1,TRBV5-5,TGTGCCAGCAGCAACCGGGACAGGCTCACTGAAGCTTTCTTT,CASSNRDRLTEAFF
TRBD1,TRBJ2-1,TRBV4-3,TGCGCCAGCAGCCAAGATCTGGCTAGAGGGGGCAACAATGAGCAGTTCTTC,CASSQDLARGGNNEQFF
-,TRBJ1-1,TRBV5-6,TGTGCCAGCAGCCCCCTCTCCCGGGAACATGTCACTGAAGCTTTCTTT,CASSPLSREHVTEAFF
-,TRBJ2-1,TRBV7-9,TGTGCCAGCAGCGAAAGAGGGACAACCTACAATGAGCAGTTCTTC,CASSERGTTYNEQFF
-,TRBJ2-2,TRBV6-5,TGTGCCAGCAGAGAGCGCACCGGGGAGCTGTTTTTT,CASRERTGELFF
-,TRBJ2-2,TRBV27,TGTGCCAGCACCCTTTACCAGGACACCGGGGAGCTGTTTTTT,CASTLYQDTGELFF
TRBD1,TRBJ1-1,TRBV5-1,TGCGCCAGCAGGGTGACGGACAGGGGGTTTGCTTTCTTT,CASRVTDRGFAFF
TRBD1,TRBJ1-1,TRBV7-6,TGTGCCAGCAGCCACAGGGGGGACGCCACTGAAGCTTTCTTT,CASSHRGDATEAFF
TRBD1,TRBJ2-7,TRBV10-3,TGTGCCATCAGTGAGCCGACAGGGAGCAACGAGCAGTACTTC,CAISEPTGSNEQYF
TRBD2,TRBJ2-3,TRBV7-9,TGTGCCAGCAGCTTAGCGCCGGGGGGGGCCACAGATACGCAGTATTTT,CASSLAPGGATDTQYF
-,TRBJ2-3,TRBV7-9,TGTGCCAGCAGCTTAGTTCTAGCAGAGTACACAGATACGCAGTATTTT,CASSLVLAEYTDTQYF